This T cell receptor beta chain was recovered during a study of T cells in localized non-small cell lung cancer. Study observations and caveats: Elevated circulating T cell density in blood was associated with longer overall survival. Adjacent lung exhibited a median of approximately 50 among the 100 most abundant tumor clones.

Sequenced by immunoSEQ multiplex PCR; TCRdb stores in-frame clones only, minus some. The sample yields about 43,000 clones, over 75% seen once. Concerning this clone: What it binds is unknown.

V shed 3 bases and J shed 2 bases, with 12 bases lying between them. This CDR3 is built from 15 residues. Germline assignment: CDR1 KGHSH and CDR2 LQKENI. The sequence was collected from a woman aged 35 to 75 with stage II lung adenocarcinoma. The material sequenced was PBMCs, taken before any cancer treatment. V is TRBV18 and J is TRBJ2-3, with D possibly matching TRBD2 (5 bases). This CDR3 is CASSPGRGITDTQYF. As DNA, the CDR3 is TGTGCCAGCTCACCGGGCCGGGGTATCACAGATACGCAGTATTTT.